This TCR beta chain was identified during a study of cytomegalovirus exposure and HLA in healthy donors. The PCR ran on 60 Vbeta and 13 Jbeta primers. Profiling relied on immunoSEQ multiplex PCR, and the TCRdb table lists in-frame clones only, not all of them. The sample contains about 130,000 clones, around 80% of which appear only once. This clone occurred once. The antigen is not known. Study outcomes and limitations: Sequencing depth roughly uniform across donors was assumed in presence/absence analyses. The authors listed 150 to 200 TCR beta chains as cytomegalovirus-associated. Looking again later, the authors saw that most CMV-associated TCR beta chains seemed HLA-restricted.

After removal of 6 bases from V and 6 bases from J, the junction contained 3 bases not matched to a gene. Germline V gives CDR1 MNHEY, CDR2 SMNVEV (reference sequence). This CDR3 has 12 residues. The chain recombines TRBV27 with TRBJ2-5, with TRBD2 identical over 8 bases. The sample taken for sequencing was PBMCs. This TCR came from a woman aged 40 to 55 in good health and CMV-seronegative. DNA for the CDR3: TGTGCCAGCAGAAGCGGGAGAAAGACCCAGTACTTC. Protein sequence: CASRSGRKTQYF.